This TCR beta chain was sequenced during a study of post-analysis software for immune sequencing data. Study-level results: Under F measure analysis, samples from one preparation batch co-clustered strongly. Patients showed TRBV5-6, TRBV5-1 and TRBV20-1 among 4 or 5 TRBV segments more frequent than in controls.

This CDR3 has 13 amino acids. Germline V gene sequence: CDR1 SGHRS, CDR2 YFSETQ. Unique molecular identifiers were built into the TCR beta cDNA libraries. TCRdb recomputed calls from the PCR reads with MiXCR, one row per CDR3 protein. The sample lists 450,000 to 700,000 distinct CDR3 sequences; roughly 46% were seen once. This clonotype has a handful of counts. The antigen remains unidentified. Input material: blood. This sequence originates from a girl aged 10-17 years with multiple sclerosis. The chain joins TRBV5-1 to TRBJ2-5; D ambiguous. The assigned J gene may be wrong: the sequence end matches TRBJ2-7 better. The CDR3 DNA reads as TGCGCCAGCAGCAGGGATTCCCTGAACGAGCAGTACTTC. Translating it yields CASSRDSLNEQYF.